Here is one T cell receptor (beta chain) with its context. Diagnostic decisions used clinical symptoms, serum thyroxine and TRAb, thyroid ultrasound and orbital computed tomography. The source of the sample is a study of T cells in Graves' hyperthyroidism and ophthalmopathy. Amplified regions were TCR beta CDR3 sequences from RNA transcripts. HTBI primers were the set used in a first-round RT-PCR of the TCR CDR3. Each CDR3 protein is one row after TCRdb ran MiXCR on the multiplex PCR reads. Of nearly 750,000 distinct CDR3 sequences detected, just over 35% appear once; the ten largest clones hold roughly 31%. CDR3 size: 12 residues. Germline assignment: CDR1 MNHEY and CDR2 SVGEGT. V lost 7 bases, J lost 8 bases, and 14 bases lay in between.

This TCR was recovered from a woman in her thirties or forties with Graves' hyperthyroidism. The genes are TRBV6-2 or TRBV6-3 and TRBJ1-2; D may be TRBD1 (6 bases). Sequenced sample: blood. CDR3 in amino acids: CASTQGDGGYTF. The DNA for the CDR3 is TGTGCCAGCACACAGGGCGACGGGGGCTACACCTTC.